Below, 6 T cell receptor beta chains from the same sample are listed, as sequenced in a study of T-cell reconstitution after alpha-beta-depleted transplantation in children. Unique molecular identifiers were used in preparing the TCRbeta library. MiXCR, applied by TCRdb to the PCR reads, yields one record per CDR3 protein. The table records some 500,000 distinct CDR3 sequences, approximately 16% of them present only once. The specimen was PBMCs from the stem cell graft donor, collected from the stem cell graft. These receptors originate from a human donor who donated a stem cell graft to a child with acute lymphoblastic leukemia.

The chain carries TRBV5-1 and TRBJ1-4, with a tentative D call TRBD1 (5 bases). V gave up 2 bases and J gave up 8 bases, with 13 bases separating them. Germline CDR1 is SGHRS and CDR2 is YFSETQ. The CDR3 length is 14 residues. CDR3 in amino acids: CASSFGPRGEKLFF. The CDR3 bases are TGCGCCAGCAGCTTCGGGCCTAGGGGCGAAAAACTGTTTTTT.

This clonotype came up a few times. The genes are TRBV12-3 or TRBV12-4 and TRBJ1-1; 7 bases line up with TRBD1. CDR3 length: 15 amino acids. V was pared by 3 bases and J by 10 bases, with 14 bases of the junction left unmatched. The CDR3: CASSFRDRARGGAFF. Here the CDR3 DNA reads TGTGCCAGCAGTTTTCGAGACAGGGCCCGAGGGGGAGCTTTCTTT.

This clonotype appeared a few times. This chain links TRBV28 with TRBJ2-1; weak D call: TRBD2 (6 bases). The germline V and J ends were trimmed by 4 bases and 8 bases, with 18 bases remaining between them. Germline CDR1 and CDR2: MDHEN and SYDVKM. The CDR3 covers 15 residues. The CDR3 loop is CASSSPGAILDEQFF. For the CDR3, the DNA is TGTGCCAGCAGTTCCCCGGGAGCGATACTAGATGAGCAGTTCTTC.

The CDR3 sequence: CASSLLSGTGSEAFF. DNA of the CDR3: TGTGCCAGCAGCTTACTATCCGGGACAGGGTCGGAAGCTTTCTTT. The rearrangement links TRBV11-2 to TRBJ1-1, with TRBD1 identical over 9 bases. The V gene's germline CDR1 is SGHAT and CDR2 FQNNGV. V lost 2 bases and J lost 8; bases outside the gene matches: 9. The CDR3 runs 15 residues.

This clonotype turned up a few times. The chain couples TRBV4-1 to TRBJ2-5, with 8 bases identical to TRBD2. Trimming cost V 1 base and J 0 bases; bases outside gene matches: 1. The CDR3 totals 15 residues. Germline CDR1 is MGHRA and CDR2 is YSYEKL. The CDR3 nucleotides are TGCGCCAGCAGCCAAGTACTAGCGGACCAAGAGACCCAGTACTTC. Its protein is CASSQVLADQETQYF.

This chain connects TRBV2 to TRBJ2-7, with TRBD2 matching 10 bases. Germline V gene data show CDR1 as SNHLY and CDR2 as FYNNEI. The CDR3 runs 19 residues. J was trimmed by 3 bases and V by 1 base; bases with no gene match: 15. CDR3 sequence (DNA): TGTGCCAGCAGTGAAGTAGTTAGAGGTCTAGCGGGAGACAACTACGAGCAGTACTTC. As protein: CASSEVVRGLAGDNYEQYF.